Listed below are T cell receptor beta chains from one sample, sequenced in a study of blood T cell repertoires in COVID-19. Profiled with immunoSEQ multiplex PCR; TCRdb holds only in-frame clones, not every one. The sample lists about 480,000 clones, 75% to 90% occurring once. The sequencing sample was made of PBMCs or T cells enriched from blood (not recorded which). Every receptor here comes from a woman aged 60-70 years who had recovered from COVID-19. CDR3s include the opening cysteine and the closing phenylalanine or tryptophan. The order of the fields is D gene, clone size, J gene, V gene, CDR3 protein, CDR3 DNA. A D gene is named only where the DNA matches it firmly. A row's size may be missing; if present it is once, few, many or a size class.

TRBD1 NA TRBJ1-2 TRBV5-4 CASSPGTGGLSTYGYTF TGTGCCAGCAGCCCCGGGACAGGGGGCCTCTCGACCTATGGCTACACCTTC
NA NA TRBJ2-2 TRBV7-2 CASSPRSLNTGELFF TGTGCCAGCAGCCCCCGGTCGCTAAACACCGGGGAGCTGTTTTTT
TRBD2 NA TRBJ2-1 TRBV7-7 CASSLGSSGGNEQFF TGTGCCAGCAGCTTAGGCTCTAGCGGGGGTAATGAGCAGTTCTTC
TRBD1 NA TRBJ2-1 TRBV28 CATAGGKNNEQFF TGTGCCACCGCAGGGGGTAAAAACAATGAGCAGTTCTTC
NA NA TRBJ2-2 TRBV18 CASSHGQSNTGELFF TGTGCCAGCTCACACGGACAGTCGAACACCGGGGAGCTGTTTTTT
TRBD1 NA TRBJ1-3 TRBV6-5 CASSYTGTGGNTIYF TGTGCCAGCAGTTACACCGGGACAGGGGGAAACACCATATATTTT
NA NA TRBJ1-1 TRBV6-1 CASSEALRQLTEAFF TGTGCCAGCAGTGAAGCGCTTCGACAACTCACTGAAGCTTTCTTT
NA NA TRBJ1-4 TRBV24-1 CATSADSNNEKLFF TGTGCCACCAGCGCGGACAGTAATAATGAAAAACTGTTTTTT
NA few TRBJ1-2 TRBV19 CASSDQGIDYGYTF TGTGCCAGTAGTGATCAGGGGATTGACTATGGCTACACCTTC
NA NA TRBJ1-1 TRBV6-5 CASTFGGGSTEAFF TGTGCCAGTACCTTTGGGGGCGGATCCACTGAAGCTTTCTTT
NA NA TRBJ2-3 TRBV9 CASSVGPPQFTDTQYF TGTGCCAGCAGCGTAGGGCCCCCCCAGTTCACAGATACGCAGTATTTT
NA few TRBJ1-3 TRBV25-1 CASRRGGTENTIYF TGTGCCAGCAGGCGCGGAGGCACGGAAAACACCATATATTTT
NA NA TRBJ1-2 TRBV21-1 CASSVRDRFAYGYTF TGTGCCAGCAGCGTCCGGGACAGGTTTGCCTATGGCTACACCTTC
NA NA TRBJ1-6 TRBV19 CASSTGEGSYNSPLHF TGTGCCAGCTCAACTGGGGAGGGCTCCTATAATTCACCCCTCCACTTT
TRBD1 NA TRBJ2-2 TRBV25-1 CASNDRDRGIGDGELFF TGTGCCAGCAACGATCGGGACAGGGGGATCGGGGACGGGGAGCTGTTTTTT
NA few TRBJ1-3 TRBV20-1 CGGLLENTIYF TGCGGAGGGCTCCTGGAGAACACCATATATTTT
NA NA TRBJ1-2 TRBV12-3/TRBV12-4 CASSGGGRGYTF TGTGCCAGCAGTGGTGGGGGCCGAGGCTACACCTTC
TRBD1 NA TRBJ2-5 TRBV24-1 CATSQGTGGPETQYF TGTGCCACCAGTCAAGGGACAGGGGGCCCAGAGACCCAGTACTTC
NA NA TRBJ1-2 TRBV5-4 CASSIPRDKGGSGGYTF TGTGCCAGCAGCATTCCCCGGGACAAGGGTGGATCGGGGGGCTACACCTTC
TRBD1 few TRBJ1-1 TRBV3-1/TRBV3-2 CASSQGDRGNTEAFF TGTGCCAGCAGCCAAGGGGACAGGGGAAACACTGAAGCTTTCTTT
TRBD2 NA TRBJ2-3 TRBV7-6 CASSFLAGGGTDTQYF TGTGCCAGCAGCTTTCTAGCGGGGGGGGGCACAGATACGCAGTATTTT
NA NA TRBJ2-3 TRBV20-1 CSARGLDTQYF TGCAGTGCTAGAGGACTAGATACGCAGTATTTT
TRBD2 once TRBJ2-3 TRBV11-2 CASSLGRTSGATDTQYF TGTGCCAGCAGCTTAGGCCGGACTAGCGGAGCCACAGATACGCAGTATTTT
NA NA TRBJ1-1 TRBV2 CASSVEGGDTEAFF TGTGCCAGCAGTGTGGAGGGGGGGGACACTGAAGCTTTCTTT
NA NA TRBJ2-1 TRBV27 CASSYLLAANSYNEQFF TGTGCCAGCAGTTACCTTTTAGCGGCAAACTCCTACAATGAGCAGTTCTTC
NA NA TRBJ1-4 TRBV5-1 CAILSRGSKRVVREKLFF TGCGCCATCCTCTCCAGGGGAAGTAAGAGAGTCGTACGTGAAAAACTGTTTTTT
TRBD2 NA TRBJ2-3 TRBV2 CASRLLAGGEDTQYF TGTGCCAGCAGGCTCCTAGCGGGGGGCGAAGATACGCAGTATTTT
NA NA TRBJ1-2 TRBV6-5 CASTQGVPNYGYTF TGTGCCAGCACACAGGGTGTCCCGAACTATGGCTACACCTTC
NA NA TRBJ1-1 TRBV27 CASSSGSTEAFF TGTGCCAGCAGTTCCGGGAGCACTGAAGCTTTCTTT
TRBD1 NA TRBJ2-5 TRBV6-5 CASSPQGGETQYF TGTGCCAGCAGCCCACAGGGGGGAGAGACCCAGTACTTC
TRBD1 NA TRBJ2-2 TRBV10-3 CAITGTGGGELFF TGTGCCATCACCGGGACAGGGGGCGGGGAGCTGTTTTTT
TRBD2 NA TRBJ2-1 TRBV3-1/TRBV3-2 CASSQASGRGGREQFF TGTGCCAGCAGCCAAGCCTCCGGGCGGGGGGGCCGCGAGCAGTTCTTC
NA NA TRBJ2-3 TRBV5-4 CASSSREVRTDTQYF TGTGCCAGCAGCTCCAGGGAGGTTAGGACAGATACGCAGTATTTT
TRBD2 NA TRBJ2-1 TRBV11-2 CASRSSGGGIREQFF TGTGCCAGCAGGTCTAGCGGGGGGGGAATCCGTGAGCAGTTCTTC
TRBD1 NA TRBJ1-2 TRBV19 CASSIGQGNYGYTF TGTGCCAGTAGTATAGGACAGGGGAACTATGGCTACACCTTC
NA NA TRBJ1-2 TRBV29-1 CSVEGNNYGYTF TGCAGCGTTGAGGGCAATAACTATGGCTACACCTTC
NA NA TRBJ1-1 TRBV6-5 CASSYSQGLNTEAFF TGTGCCAGCAGTTACTCTCAGGGCCTGAACACTGAAGCTTTCTTT